These 8 T cell receptor beta chains were all obtained from the same sample, sequenced in a study of human T cells and chemical hapten exposure. In TCRdb, the RACE reads were re-called with MiXCR into one record per CDR3 protein. The sample lists about 120,000 distinct CDR3 sequences, around 11% seen once, with around 2.4% in the top ten. The time point here: patch test 3, about 24 weeks after DPC sensitization. Treatment: therapeutic diphenylcyclopropenone sensitization with weekly scalp DPC. The sequencing used whole blood, collected in connection with sensitization to the hapten diphenylcyclopropenone (DPC). The receptors were gathered from a woman aged 50 to 60 with alopecia areata. Some clones in this sample may be carry-over from other donors' samples.

This clonotype was seen only a few times. V is TRBV20-1 and J is TRBJ2-1; a weak D match, TRBD1 (6 bases). Germline V gives CDR1 DFQATT, CDR2 SNEGSKA (reference sequence). The CDR3 contains 12 residues. Trimming removed 6 bases from V and 4 bases from J, with 10 bases in between. CDR3 sequence (DNA): TGCAGTGCGAGGGGGTGGTACAATGAGCAGTTCTTC. Amino acid sequence: CSARGWYNEQFF.

In this sample, this clonotype turned up a few times. The CDR3 region has the DNA TGTGCCAGCAGCCAAGAACTAGTGAGCACAGATACGCAGTATTTT. Translation gives CASSQELVSTDTQYF. The chain is built from TRBV4-2 and TRBJ2-3, with a tentative D call TRBD2 (5 bases). Germline-derived CDR1 and CDR2 are LGHNA and YNFKEQ. The CDR3 has 15 amino acids. V dropped 0 bases and J dropped 0 bases, with 7 bases sitting between them.

This clonotype turned up a few times. The rearrangement uses TRBV29-1 and TRBJ2-7; D may be TRBD1 (6 bases). V gave up 4 bases and J gave up 6 bases, with 13 bases separating them. This CDR3 contains 12 residues. Germline V gives CDR1 SQVTM, CDR2 ANQGSEA. The CDR3 protein is CSVVAQGSEQYF. The CDR3 DNA sequence: TGCAGCGTTGTAGCACAGGGTTCCGAGCAGTACTTC.

This clonotype was recorded many times. This chain connects TRBV6-5 to TRBJ1-1, with D hard to call. CDR1 and CDR2 (germline): MNHEY, SVGAGI. The CDR3 runs to 13 residues. V was clipped by 4 bases and J by 0 bases, with 6 bases between them. DNA of the CDR3: TGTGCCAGCAGTTTGGGCATGAACACTGAAGCTTTCTTT. Translation: CASSLGMNTEAFF.

This chain connects TRBV7-2 to TRBJ2-7, with D maybe TRBD2 (5 bases). The CDR3 length is 15 residues. V was clipped by 2 bases and J by 0 bases, with 11 bases between them. The germline gives CDR1 SGHTA, CDR2 FQGNSA. The CDR3 loop reads CASSLSASSSYEQYF. In DNA, the CDR3 is TGTGCCAGCAGCTTATCCGCTAGCAGCTCCTACGAGCAGTACTTC.

This clonotype was recorded many times. V and J are TRBV18 and TRBJ1-1; D unresolved. CDR1 KGHSH and CDR2 LQKENI come from the germline V gene. The CDR3 is 13 amino acids. V shed 4 bases and J shed 5 bases, with 11 bases lying between them. The CDR3 sequence is CASSHKGGTEAFF. The DNA for the CDR3 is TGTGCCAGCTCACATAAGGGAGGGACTGAAGCTTTCTTT.

The CDR3 reads CASSQETGAGTGELFF. The CDR3 coding sequence is TGTGCCAGCAGCCAAGAGACGGGGGCCGGCACCGGGGAGCTGTTTTTT. This chain joins TRBV3-1 and TRBJ2-2; either TRBD1 or TRBD2 may supply D (6 bases each). Looked up from germline, CDR1 is LGHDT and CDR2 is YNNKEL (reference sequence). CDR3 length: 16 amino acids. Trimming shortened V by 0 bases and J by 4 bases, and 12 bases separated the two germline ends.

The rearrangement links TRBV13 to TRBJ1-1, with 8 bases aligning to TRBD1. V shed 3 bases, J shed 6 bases, and the junction held 6 bases outside the gene matches. Germline CDR1 is PRHDT and CDR2 is FYEKMQ (reference sequence). The CDR3 has 14 amino acids. CDR3 residues: CASSLDTQGAEAFF. CDR3 nucleotide sequence: TGTGCCAGCAGCTTGGACACACAGGGGGCTGAAGCTTTCTTT.